This T cell receptor beta chain appears in the sequencing data of a study of OX40 agonist ivuxolimab in advanced cancers. Across the study: Patients in the trial were receiving intravenous ivuxolimab every 2 weeks, at doses of 0.01 to 10 mg/kg. Study-wide results and limits: Clonal expansion from baseline to week 6 occurred in both CD4+ and CD8+ T cells. Several nonresponders also turned out to have low normalized T-cell clonal expansion.

Sequencing was performed with immunoSEQ multiplex PCR; in TCRdb, only in-frame clones are kept and a portion is missing. The table lists over 95,000 clones, around 90% of them singletons. Collection of blood occurred at baseline, at cycle 4 day 1, and at cycle 7 day 1. The CDR3 is 14 amino acids. Trimming left V 5 bases short and J 5 bases short, with 15 bases between. Germline lookup yields CDR1 SGHTA and CDR2 FQGTGA. Points on this clone: Its antigen is not identified.

V usage is TRBV7-3 and J usage is TRBJ2-5; the D gene is possibly TRBD1 (5 bases). The receptor's source is an adult with an advanced solid tumor such as melanoma, head and neck, liver or kidney cancer. The sequencing here drew on CD4+ or CD8+ T cells sorted from blood, taken in a trial of the OX40 agonist ivuxolimab. The CDR3, as DNA: TGTGCCAGCAGCCAGACCGGACACGGTGAGACCCAGTACTTC. Translating gives CASSQTGHGETQYF. The entire variable domain, with the rest obtained from reference TRBV7-3 and TRBJ2-5, is as follows: GAGVSQTPSNKVTEKGKYVELRCDPISGHTALYWYRQSLGQGPEFLIYFQGTGAADDSGLPNDRFFAVRPEGSVSTLKIQRTERGDSAVYLCASSQTGHGETQYFGPGTRLLVL.